A selection of T cell receptor beta chains follows, all from one sample in a study of blood T cell repertoires in COVID-19. The repertoire was sequenced with immunoSEQ multiplex PCR; TCRdb's copy has only in-frame clones and lacks some. The sample records 14,000 to 15,000 clones, over 80% being singletons. Sequenced input: peripheral blood. Source of these receptors: a human donor with active COVID-19. The donor label of this sample is uncertain. Both conserved end residues are part of each CDR3. The order of the fields is V gene, D gene, clone size, J gene, CDR3 DNA, CDR3 protein. D genes are given only for firm matches. Clone size appears in some rows only: once, few, many, or a class for an expanded clone.

V: TRBV19; D: TRBD1; size: NA; J: TRBJ2-5; DNA: TGTGCCAGTAATGCAGGGGGCGCAGGGTCCCAAGAGACCCAGTACTTC; CDR3: CASNAGGAGSQETQYF
V: TRBV30; D: TRBD1; size: NA; J: TRBJ2-7; DNA: TGTGCCTGGTCCCGGGACAGGGTGAGCTCCTACGAGCAGTACTTC; CDR3: CAWSRDRVSSYEQYF
V: TRBV5-8; D: NA; size: once; J: TRBJ1-2; DNA: TGTGCCAGCATAGAACAGGGAAAGGCTAACTATGGCTACACCTTC; CDR3: CASIEQGKANYGYTF
V: TRBV6-5; D: NA; size: NA; J: TRBJ1-1; DNA: TGTGCCAGCATCCCGGGACACACAGAGGACACTGAAGCTTTCTTT; CDR3: CASIPGHTEDTEAFF
V: TRBV5-4; D: TRBD1; size: NA; J: TRBJ1-5; DNA: TGTGCCAGCAGCTTACAGGGGTCGGGTCAGCCCCAGCATTTT; CDR3: CASSLQGSGQPQHF
V: TRBV4-1; D: TRBD2; size: NA; J: TRBJ2-7; DNA: TGCGCCAGCAGCCAAGAGGGCGGGGGGCCCGTCTACGAGCAGTACTTC; CDR3: CASSQEGGGPVYEQYF
V: TRBV7-9; D: TRBD1; size: NA; J: TRBJ2-3; DNA: TGTGCCAGCAGCTTGGGACAGCCGGTCACAGATACGCAGTATTTT; CDR3: CASSLGQPVTDTQYF
V: TRBV28; D: NA; size: NA; J: TRBJ1-1; DNA: TGTGCCACCCAAATGAACACTGAAGCTTTCTTT; CDR3: CATQMNTEAFF
V: TRBV19; D: TRBD1; size: NA; J: TRBJ1-5; DNA: TGTGCCAGTAGTCCAAAGGGGACAGGGGGCGCGGGCAATCAGCCCCAGCATTTT; CDR3: CASSPKGTGGAGNQPQHF
V: TRBV7-8; D: TRBD2; size: NA; J: TRBJ2-2; DNA: TGTGCCAGCAGCTTGTTAGCGGGGGGGAGTTACACCGGGGAGCTGTTTTTT; CDR3: CASSLLAGGSYTGELFF
V: TRBV6-5; D: NA; size: NA; J: TRBJ1-1; DNA: TGTGCCAGCAGTTATGCGGGGGGCGTCAACACTGAAGCTTTCTTT; CDR3: CASSYAGGVNTEAFF
V: TRBV4-1; D: TRBD1; size: NA; J: TRBJ2-1; DNA: TGCGCCAGCAGCCCTCCCGGGACAGGGGGTTTCAATGAGCAGTTCTTC; CDR3: CASSPPGTGGFNEQFF
V: TRBV7-8; D: NA; size: few; J: TRBJ1-6; DNA: TGTGCCAGCAGCTTAGCTGCCGGTGACTCCAGTGGACTCCACTTT; CDR3: CASSLAAGDSSGLHF
V: TRBV7-2; D: NA; size: NA; J: TRBJ1-2; DNA: TGTGCCAGCAGCCGGCAGGGGTATGGCTACACCTTC; CDR3: CASSRQGYGYTF
V: TRBV11-2; D: TRBD2; size: NA; J: TRBJ2-7; DNA: TGTGCCAGCAGCTTATTGGCGGGGGGGTACGAGCAGTACTTC; CDR3: CASSLLAGGYEQYF
V: TRBV5-4; D: TRBD2; size: NA; J: TRBJ2-5; DNA: TGTGCCAGCAGCTTAAAGCGGGAGGGCCTGGAGACCCAGTACTTC; CDR3: CASSLKREGLETQYF
V: TRBV7-8; D: NA; size: NA; J: TRBJ1-3; DNA: TGTGCCAGCAGCTTAGGGCAGGGAGGGGGAAACACCATATATTTT; CDR3: CASSLGQGGGNTIYF
V: TRBV6-5; D: TRBD2; size: NA; J: TRBJ2-3; DNA: TGTGCCAGCAGAGGACTAGCGGGGGGCACAGATACGCAGTATTTT; CDR3: CASRGLAGGTDTQYF
V: TRBV12-5; D: NA; size: NA; J: TRBJ1-2; DNA: TGTGCTAGTGGTTTAGAGGGCAGAACTAACTATGGCTACACCTTC; CDR3: CASGLEGRTNYGYTF
V: TRBV14; D: TRBD1; size: few; J: TRBJ2-7; DNA: TGTGCCAGCAGCCAAGCGGGACAGGGTTCCTACGAGCAGTACTTC; CDR3: CASSQAGQGSYEQYF
V: TRBV6-6; D: NA; size: NA; J: TRBJ1-6; DNA: TGTGCCAGCAGACCCGGGTCGGGACCCCTCCACTTT; CDR3: CASRPGSGPLHF
V: TRBV7-8; D: TRBD1; size: NA; J: TRBJ2-7; DNA: TGTGCCAGCAGCCGACAGGGGATTTTGGGCGAGCAGTACTTC; CDR3: CASSRQGILGEQYF
V: TRBV6-1; D: NA; size: NA; J: TRBJ2-7; DNA: TGTGCCAGCAGTGAAGTACGGTACGAGCAGTACTTC; CDR3: CASSEVRYEQYF
V: TRBV6-5; D: TRBD2; size: NA; J: TRBJ2-7; DNA: TGTGCCAGCAGCATTACCGGGACTAGAGTCTACGAGCAGTACTTC; CDR3: CASSITGTRVYEQYF
V: TRBV7-8; D: NA; size: few; J: TRBJ1-3; DNA: TGTGCCAGCAGCCCCACGGGGTCTGGAAACACCATATATTTT; CDR3: CASSPTGSGNTIYF
V: TRBV4-1; D: NA; size: few; J: TRBJ1-1; DNA: TGCGCCAGCAGCCAAGGGCCAGGGGAACGGAACACTGAAGCTTTCTTT; CDR3: CASSQGPGERNTEAFF
V: TRBV15; D: NA; size: NA; J: TRBJ2-7; DNA: TGTGCCACCAGCAGAGAAGTCAGCTACGAGCAGTACTTC; CDR3: CATSREVSYEQYF
V: TRBV6-5; D: TRBD1; size: NA; J: TRBJ2-1; DNA: TGTGCCAGCAGTTCGGACAGGGCGAGTACCTACAATGAGCAGTTCTTC; CDR3: CASSSDRASTYNEQFF
V: TRBV19; D: TRBD1; size: NA; J: TRBJ1-1; DNA: TGTGCCAGTAGTATAAGGGTGGGGACAGGGTTTAACACTGAAGCTTTCTTT; CDR3: CASSIRVGTGFNTEAFF
V: TRBV3-1/TRBV3-2; D: NA; size: NA; J: TRBJ2-3; DNA: TGTGCCAGCAGCCAAGCATTTAGCACAGATACGCAGTATTTT; CDR3: CASSQAFSTDTQYF
V: TRBV6-5; D: NA; size: NA; J: TRBJ1-6; DNA: TGTGCCAGCTTCGGCAGGATCAATTCACCCCTCCACTTT; CDR3: CASFGRINSPLHF
V: TRBV5-1; D: NA; size: NA; J: TRBJ1-3; DNA: TGCGCCAGCAGCCCGCCTACAGAAACTGGAAACACCATATATTTT; CDR3: CASSPPTETGNTIYF
V: TRBV9; D: NA; size: NA; J: TRBJ2-7; DNA: TGTGCCAGCAGCGTAGAAGTCAGGGAGGCGGGCGAGCAGTACTTC; CDR3: CASSVEVREAGEQYF
V: TRBV10-1; D: NA; size: NA; J: TRBJ2-2; DNA: TGCGCCAGCAGTGATAGCCCTAGCACCGGGGAGCTGTTTTTT; CDR3: CASSDSPSTGELFF
V: TRBV5-6; D: NA; size: NA; J: TRBJ1-4; DNA: TGTGCCAGCAGCTTGGTAAATACGAGGGAGGAAAAACTGTTTTTT; CDR3: CASSLVNTREEKLFF
V: TRBV9; D: NA; size: NA; J: TRBJ2-2; DNA: TGTGCCAGCAGCTTGGGACAGAACACCGGGGAGCTGTTTTTT; CDR3: CASSLGQNTGELFF
V: TRBV6-5; D: TRBD1; size: NA; J: TRBJ1-2; DNA: TGTGCCGCACGGGACAGGGGGCGTTATGGCTACACCTTC; CDR3: CAARDRGRYGYTF
V: TRBV7-8; D: TRBD2; size: NA; J: TRBJ2-6; DNA: TGTGCCAGCACCGCGGGGGGGGGCGCTGGGGCCAACGTCCTGACTTTC; CDR3: CASTAGGGAGANVLTF
V: TRBV24-1; D: NA; size: NA; J: TRBJ1-6; DNA: TGTGCCACCAGTGAAGGGGGAAATTCACCCCTCCACTTT; CDR3: CATSEGGNSPLHF
V: TRBV9; D: NA; size: once; J: TRBJ2-6; DNA: TGTGCCAGCAGCGTACGATCGGGGGCTGGGGCCAACGTCCTGACTTTC; CDR3: CASSVRSGAGANVLTF
V: TRBV9; D: NA; size: NA; J: TRBJ1-5; DNA: TGTGCCAGCAGCGTACGAAGAAGGCGGGGTCATCAGCCCCAGCATTTT; CDR3: CASSVRRRRGHQPQHF
V: TRBV18; D: NA; size: NA; J: TRBJ2-6; DNA: TGTGCCAGCTCAGGTCCGCGTCAGGGTCGGAGCTCTGGGGCCAACGTCCTGACTTTC; CDR3: CASSGPRQGRSSGANVLTF
V: TRBV25-1; D: NA; size: NA; J: TRBJ1-2; DNA: TGTGCCAGCAGTGAATCGACAGACTATGGCTACACCTTC; CDR3: CASSESTDYGYTF
V: TRBV6-6; D: NA; size: NA; J: TRBJ2-1; DNA: TGTGCCGGTCGGGTCTCCTCCGGGGATGAGCAGTTCTTC; CDR3: CAGRVSSGDEQFF
V: TRBV6-5; D: NA; size: NA; J: TRBJ1-3; DNA: TGTGCCAGCAGTTATACAGGAGCCTCTGGAAACACCATATATTTT; CDR3: CASSYTGASGNTIYF
V: TRBV19; D: TRBD1; size: NA; J: TRBJ1-5; DNA: TGTGCCAGTAGTACCCACAGGGGCCAGCCCCAGCATTTT; CDR3: CASSTHRGQPQHF